This T cell receptor beta chain comes out of a study of cytomegalovirus exposure and HLA in healthy donors. PCR primers comprised 60 Vbeta and 13 Jbeta primers. In the authors' methods: Among the unique TCR beta chains that a later analysis counted, about 81 million in all, 9.5 million to 12 million were shared. Repertoires were generated with immunoSEQ multiplex PCR, while TCRdb's copy carries only in-frame clones and drops some. Clonal size and the V and J genes are those of that table, whereas D and trimming came from the DNA. The table has about 130,000 clones, about 80% seen once. The V gene lost 2 bases and the J gene lost 4 bases, with 5 bases spanning the gap. The V gene's germline CDR1 is SGHRS and CDR2 YFSETQ. This CDR3 comprises 12 residues. Worth noting for this clone: The antigen is undetermined.

Study-wide findings and caveats: No immune exposure information besides CMV serostatus was available.

This receptor was obtained from a boy aged 2 to 10 in good health and CMV-seronegative. Sequencing was performed on PBMCs. V and J are TRBV5-1 and TRBJ2-3; no definite D call. Here the CDR3 reads CASSFNADTQYF. CDR3 sequence (DNA): TGCGCCAGCAGCTTTAATGCAGATACGCAGTATTTT.